Each of the 3 T cell receptor beta chains below was sequenced from the same sample in a study of T cell responses to AZD1222 COVID-19 vaccine. Repertoires were generated with immunoSEQ multiplex PCR, while TCRdb's copy carries only in-frame clones and drops some. The table shows 120,000 to 150,000 clones, with 80% to 95% occurring only once. This specimen consisted of peripheral blood, obtained 28 days after the second AZD1222 dose. Receptors originate from an adult who received the AZD1222 COVID-19 vaccine.

V gene TRBV15 combines with J gene TRBJ2-3; 10 positions agree with TRBD1. V gave up 5 bases and J gave up 4 bases; unmatched junction bases: 9. The CDR3 contains 16 residues. Germline V gives CDR1 LNHNV, CDR2 YYDKDF (reference sequence). In nucleotides, the CDR3 is TGTGCCACCAGCGGGGGGAGGGGACAGGGGCCAGATACGCAGTATTTT. It specifies CATSGGRGQGPDTQYF.

This chain uses TRBV27 with TRBJ2-7, with D possibly matching TRBD2 (6 bases). Trimming pared 0 bases from V and 6 bases from J, leaving 18 bases between. This CDR3 has 16 residues. CDR1 and CDR2 from the germline V gene are MNHEY and SMNVEV (reference sequence). CDR3 nucleotides: TGTGCCAGCAGTTTATCGCGGGACGGAGCAATGACCGAGCAGTACTTC. Protein sequence: CASSLSRDGAMTEQYF.

The rearrangement joins TRBV18 to TRBJ2-7; D possibly uses TRBD1 or TRBD2 (5 bases each). Germline V CDR1 and CDR2: KGHSH, LQKENI. The CDR3 contains 13 residues. The germline V and J ends were trimmed by 3 bases and 6 bases, with 12 bases remaining between them. The CDR3 coding sequence is TGTGCCAGCTCACCGGACGAGGGACGCGAGCAGTACTTC. Its translation is CASSPDEGREQYF.